The clone carrying this TCR beta chain was seen more than once but under ten times. The sample comes from a study of response to subunit inactivated influenza vaccine. Each CDR3 protein is one row after TCRdb ran MiXCR on the RT-PCR reads. The repertoire holds around 650,000 distinct CDR3 sequences, with about a sixth as singletons. This TCR was recovered from a man aged 50-59 years who received an inactivated influenza vaccine. The sample consisted of PBMCs from blood, taken roughly 12 days after vaccination.

The CDR3 DNA reads TGTGCCAGCAGTCAATTGCTTAGCGGGAGGGTCGGTGAGCAGTTCTTC. This gives the protein CASSQLLSGRVGEQFF. The J gene is TRBJ2-1, the V gene TRBV28; 11 nucleotides match TRBD2. With 5 bases clipped from V and 9 bases from J, the junction kept 12 bases outside the gene matches. Germline V gene data show CDR1 as MDHEN and CDR2 as SYDVKM. The CDR3 has 16 residues.